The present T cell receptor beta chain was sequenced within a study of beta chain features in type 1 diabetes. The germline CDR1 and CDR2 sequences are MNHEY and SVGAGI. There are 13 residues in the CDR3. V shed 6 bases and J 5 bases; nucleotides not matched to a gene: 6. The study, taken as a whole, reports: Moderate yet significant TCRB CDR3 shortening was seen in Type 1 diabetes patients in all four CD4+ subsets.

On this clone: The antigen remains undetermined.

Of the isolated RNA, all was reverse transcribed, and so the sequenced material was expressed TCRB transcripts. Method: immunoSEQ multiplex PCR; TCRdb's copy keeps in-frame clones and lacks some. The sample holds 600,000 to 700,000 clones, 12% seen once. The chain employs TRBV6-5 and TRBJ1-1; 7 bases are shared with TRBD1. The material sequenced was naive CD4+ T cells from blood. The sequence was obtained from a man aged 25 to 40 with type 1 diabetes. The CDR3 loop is CASSYTGETEAFF. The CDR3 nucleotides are TGTGCCAGCAGCTACACAGGGGAAACTGAAGCTTTCTTT.